This T cell receptor (beta chain) was captured by sequencing in a study of spatial heterogeneity in lung cancer. Turning to the study itself: Donors were roughly 72 untreated early-stage non-small cell lung cancer patients. Follow-up PBMC specimens underwent sequencing when available; their median timing was around 2 years after resection.

There are many counts of this clonotype. Time point noted: blood at routine non-recurrence follow-up after resection. TCRs were sequenced from unsorted whole RNA of tumor, nontumor lung or PBMC. Every cDNA TCR molecule received its own unique molecular identifier. TCRdb recomputed calls from the 5' RACE reads with MiXCR, one row per CDR3 protein. This table holds 55,000 to 75,000 distinct CDR3 sequences, 8% to 10% found once. In germline, CDR1 is SGHNT, CDR2 YYREEE (reference sequence). The CDR3 runs 15 residues. With V trimmed by 7 bases and J by 5 bases, 7 bases remained unmatched. This clonotype was sampled from a female donor with early-stage non-small cell lung cancer. This material consisted of PBMCs, taken at follow-up. The chain employs TRBV5-4 and TRBJ1-6; 9 bases map to TRBD1. DNA for the CDR3: TGTGCCAGCCCAGACAGGGGGACAAATAATTCACCCCTCCACTTT. As protein: CASPDRGTNNSPLHF.